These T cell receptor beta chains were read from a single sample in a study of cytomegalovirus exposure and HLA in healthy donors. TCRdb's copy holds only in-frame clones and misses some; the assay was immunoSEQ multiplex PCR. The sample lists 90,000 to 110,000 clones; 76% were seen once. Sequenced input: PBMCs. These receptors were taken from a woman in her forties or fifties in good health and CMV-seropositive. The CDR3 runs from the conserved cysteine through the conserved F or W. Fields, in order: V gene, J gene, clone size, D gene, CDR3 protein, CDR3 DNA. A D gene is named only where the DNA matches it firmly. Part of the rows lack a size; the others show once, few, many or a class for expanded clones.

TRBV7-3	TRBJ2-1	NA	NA	CASSLEPGGAGWAPYNEQFF	TGTGCCAGCAGCTTAGAGCCTGGCGGGGCAGGGTGGGCCCCCTACAATGAGCAGTTCTTC
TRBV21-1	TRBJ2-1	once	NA	CASSASSRDRENNEQFF	TGTGCCAGCAGCGCCTCCTCCCGGGACAGGGAAAACAATGAGCAGTTCTTC
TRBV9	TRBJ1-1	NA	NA	CASSVSQGTAEAFF	TGTGCCAGCAGCGTGTCGCAGGGGACCGCCGAAGCTTTCTTT
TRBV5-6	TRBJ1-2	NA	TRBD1	CASSLEQGSGGYTF	TGTGCCAGCAGCTTGGAACAGGGGTCGGGTGGCTACACCTTC
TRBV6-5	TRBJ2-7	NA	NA	CASGQGYHEQYF	TGTGCCAGCGGTCAGGGTTACCACGAGCAGTACTTC
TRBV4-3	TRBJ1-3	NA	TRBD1	CTSSQQFGQGANTIYF	TGCACCAGCAGCCAACAATTCGGACAGGGTGCAAACACCATATATTTT
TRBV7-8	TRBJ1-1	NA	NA	CASSSGGTNTEAFF	TGTGCCAGCAGCTCCGGAGGTACGAACACTGAAGCTTTCTTT
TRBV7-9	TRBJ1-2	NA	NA	CASSQWDMNYGYTF	TGTGCCAGCAGCCAATGGGACATGAACTATGGCTACACCTTC
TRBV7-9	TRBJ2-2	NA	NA	CSSSLLFGGELFF	TGTTCCAGCAGCTTATTATTCGGCGGGGAGCTGTTTTTT
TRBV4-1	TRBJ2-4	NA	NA	CASSLSGAGAKNIQYF	TGCGCCAGCAGCTTGTCAGGGGCGGGAGCCAAAAACATTCAGTACTTC
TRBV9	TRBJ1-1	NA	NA	CASSVLGTPNTEAFF	TGTGCCAGCAGCGTATTGGGGACTCCGAACACTGAAGCTTTCTTT
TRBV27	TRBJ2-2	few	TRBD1	CASSLWGQANTGELFF	TGTGCCAGCAGTTTATGGGGACAGGCGAACACCGGGGAGCTGTTTTTT
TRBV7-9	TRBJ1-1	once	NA	CASSLGMRANTEAFF	TGTGCCAGCAGCTTAGGTATGAGGGCGAACACTGAAGCCTTCTTT
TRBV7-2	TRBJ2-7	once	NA	CASSLVGGPGEQYF	TGTGCCAGCAGCTTAGTCGGGGGGCCCGGCGAGCAGTACTTC
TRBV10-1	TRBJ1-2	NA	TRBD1	CARPGQGCGYTF	TGCGCCAGGCCGGGACAGGGCTGTGGCTACACCTTC
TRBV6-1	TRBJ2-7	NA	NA	CASSEWERANYEQYF	TGTGCCAGCAGTGAATGGGAGCGGGCCAACTACGAGCAGTACTTC
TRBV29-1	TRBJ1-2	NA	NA	CSVEQGNYGYTF	TGCAGCGTTGAACAGGGGAACTATGGCTACACCTTC
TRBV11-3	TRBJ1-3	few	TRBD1	CASSPGTGAGNTIYF	TGTGCCAGCAGCCCCGGGACAGGGGCTGGAAACACCATATATTTT
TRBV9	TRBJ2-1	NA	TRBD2	CASSIAGYNEQFF	TGTGCCAGCTCCATAGCGGGATACAATGAGCAGTTCTTC
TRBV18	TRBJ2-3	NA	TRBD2	CASSPASGGDTQYF	TGTGCCAGCTCACCAGCTAGCGGGGGAGATACGCAGTATTTT
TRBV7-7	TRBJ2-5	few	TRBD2	CASSLLSIAGGEMETQYF	TGTGCTAGCAGCTTACTCTCTATAGCGGGGGGCGAGATGGAGACCCAGTACTTC
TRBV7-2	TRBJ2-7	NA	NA	CASSSSLNYGQYF	TGTGCCAGCAGCTCCTCCTTGAATTACGGGCAGTACTTC
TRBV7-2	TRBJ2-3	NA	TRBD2	CASSSPTGTNTDTQYF	TGTGCCAGCAGCTCTCCCACCGGGACTAACACAGATACGCAGTATTTT
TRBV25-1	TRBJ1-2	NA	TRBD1	CASSGDRGKYGYTF	TGTGCCAGCAGTGGTGACAGGGGGAAGTATGGCTACACCTTC
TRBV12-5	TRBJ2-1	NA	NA	CASGLSPGFRTNEQFF	TGTGCTAGTGGTTTGTCCCCGGGATTCCGAACGAATGAGCAGTTCTTC
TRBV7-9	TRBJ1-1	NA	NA	CASSSTPGKEENTEAFF	TGTGCCAGCAGCTCCACCCCAGGGAAAGAGGAGAACACTGAAGCTTTCTTT